This T cell receptor beta chain comes out of a study of T cells after posttransplantation cyclophosphamide. Study results and limitations: Skin or GI-infiltrating T cells shared few TRB sequences with blood. Donor-recipient repertoire similarity was low at 1-2 months, rising over year one. TRB clonality was highly associated with recipient CMV seropositivity and reactivation.

This related bone marrow graft donor gave peripheral blood on the day of marrow donation. Germline values: CDR1 SGHRS, CDR2 YFSETQ. The CDR3 has 13 residues. Deletions cut 7 bases from V and 2 bases from J, with 7 bases between. Note on this clone: What it binds is not known.

The data were produced by immunoSEQ multiplex PCR, yet TCRdb's version contains in-frame clones alone and is incomplete. The sample was found to contain 37,000 or so clones, and every one recurs. The receptor was derived from a man aged 25-40 years in good health and a related stem cell transplant donor. The V call is TRBV5-1, the J call TRBJ2-6; tentative D call: TRBD1 (6 bases). The sample was PBMCs. In nucleotides, the CDR3 is TGCGCCAGCTCAGGGGCTGGGGCCAACGTCCTGACTTTC. As protein: CASSGAGANVLTF.